This passage covers 17 T cell receptor beta chains from one sample sequenced in a study of OX40 agonist ivuxolimab in advanced cancers. Data came from immunoSEQ multiplex PCR; TCRdb stores just in-frame clones and leaves some out. The data contain tens of thousands of clones, 80% of them singletons. The specimen was CD4+ or CD8+ T cells sorted from blood, collected in a trial of the OX40 agonist ivuxolimab. The receptors stem from an adult with an advanced solid tumor such as melanoma, head and neck, liver or kidney cancer.

The V gene is TRBV7-3, the J gene TRBJ1-1, with TRBD1 identical over 7 bases. Germline V gives CDR1 SGHTA, CDR2 FQGTGA. CDR3 length: 16 residues. V lost 4 bases to trimming and J lost 3 bases; unmatched junction nucleotides: 11. For the CDR3, the DNA is TGTGCCAGCAGCTCATCCAACAGGGGATACTACACTGAAGCTTTCTTT. Translation gives CASSSSNRGYYTEAFF. Together with reference TRBV7-3 and TRBJ1-1, the CDR3 gives the full variable domain: GAGVSQTPSNKVTEKGKYVELRCDPISGHTALYWYRQSLGQGPEFLIYFQGTGAADDSGLPNDRFFAVRPEGSVSTLKIQRTERGDSAVYLCASSSSNRGYYTEAFFGQGTRLTVV.

For this clone: Other DNA sequences in this specimen translate into the identical CDR3. This chain links TRBV7-9 with TRBJ1-1; D is unclear. Germline V gene lookup returns CDR1 SEHNR and CDR2 FQNEAQ (reference sequence). V lost 3 bases to trimming and J lost 2 bases, with 4 bases between them. The CDR3 contains 12 residues. CDR3 region: CASSLDNTEAFF. As DNA, the CDR3 is TGTGCCAGCAGCTTGGACAACACTGAAGCTTTCTTT.

CDR3 sequence (DNA): TGTGCCAGCAGCGTAGGCGGGGGGTTTCAAGAGACCCAGTACTTC. As protein: CASSVGGGFQETQYF. This chain uses TRBV9 with TRBJ2-5, with 8 bases fitting TRBD2. The germline CDR1 and CDR2 sequences are SGDLS and YYNGEE. This CDR3 is 15 amino acids long. J was trimmed by 2 bases and V by 0 bases; bases with no gene match: 3. The full variable domain, in which reference TRBV9 and TRBJ2-5 provide the parts outside the CDR3, is DSGVTQTPKHLITATGQRVTLRCSPRSGDLSVYWYQQSLDQGLQFLIQYYNGEERAKGNILERFSAQQFPDLHSELNLSSLELGDSALYFCASSVGGGFQETQYFGPGTRLLVL.

V gene TRBV18 combines with J gene TRBJ2-5; D gene uncertain. Trimming removed 4 bases at V and 4 bases at J, with 16 bases between. Germline V CDR1 and CDR2: KGHSH, LQKENI. The CDR3 contains 15 residues. The DNA of the CDR3 is TGTGCCAGCTCACTCGCCGAAGGGTCCTCAGAGACCCAGTACTTC. The encoded protein is CASSLAEGSSETQYF.

This chain uses TRBV15 with TRBJ1-2; D gene unclear. Germline V lookup: CDR1 LNHNV, CDR2 YYDKDF (reference sequence). CDR3 size: 15 residues. V was clipped by 0 bases and J by 8 bases, with 16 bases between them. The CDR3 region is CATSRDRDLLGGYTF. Written as DNA, the CDR3 is TGTGCCACCAGCAGAGATCGTGATCTCCTAGGGGGCTACACCTTC.

The V and J genes are TRBV14 and TRBJ1-1; D gene unclear. CDR1 is SGHDN, CDR2 FVKESK, per germline. The V gene lost 0 bases and the J gene lost 8 bases, with 13 bases spanning the gap. The CDR3 is 14 amino acids. The CDR3 loop reads CASSQETVRAEAFF. CDR3 nucleotide sequence: TGTGCCAGCAGCCAAGAAACGGTTCGCGCCGAAGCTTTCTTT.

The chain carries TRBV19 and TRBJ2-5, with 7 bases aligning to TRBD2. The junction had 4 bases not matched to a gene; V was cut back by 3 bases and J by 0 bases. CDR3 length: 15 amino acids. CDR1 LNHDA and CDR2 SQIVND come from the germline V gene (reference sequence). CDR3 protein: CASSISAGHQETQYF. The CDR3 region has the DNA TGTGCCAGTAGTATTTCAGCGGGGCACCAAGAGACCCAGTACTTC.

CDR3 loop: CASSKDRVYYEQYF. For the CDR3, the DNA is TGCGCCAGCAGCAAGGACAGGGTCTACTACGAGCAGTACTTC. The chain carries TRBV5-1 and TRBJ2-7, with 8 bases fitting TRBD1. Germline trimming cut 4 bases from V and 3 bases from J; bases unmatched to any gene: 6. This CDR3 has 14 amino acids. Germline V gives CDR1 SGHRS, CDR2 YFSETQ.

Here the CDR3 reads CAISDFKERYGYTF. The CDR3 DNA sequence: TGTGCCATCAGTGACTTCAAGGAGCGCTATGGCTACACCTTC. J is TRBJ1-2 and V is TRBV10-3; the D is unclear. Germline CDR1 and CDR2: ENHRY and SYGVKD. Trimming removed 3 bases at V and 4 bases at J, with 12 bases between. The CDR3 is 14 amino acids.

The chain has TRBV18 and TRBJ2-1; D is unresolved. This CDR3 has 13 residues. Trimming cost V 4 bases and J 4 bases, with 8 bases left between them. In germline, CDR1 is KGHSH, CDR2 LQKENI. The CDR3 sequence is CASSQAEYNEQFF. The CDR3 bases are TGTGCCAGCTCACAGGCAGAGTACAATGAGCAGTTCTTC.

The V gene is TRBV4-1, the J gene TRBJ1-3; D might be TRBD1 (6 bases). Trimming left V 4 bases short and J 2 bases short, with 9 bases between. CDR1 is MGHRA and CDR2 is YSYEKL in the germline V gene. CDR3 length: 14 amino acids. The CDR3 spells CASSPWTAGNTIYF. CDR3 coding DNA: TGCGCCAGCAGCCCCTGGACAGCTGGAAACACCATATATTTT.

The chain carries TRBV9 and TRBJ1-2; possibly TRBD1 for D (5 bases). The CDR3 loop spans 20 amino acids. Trimming removed 4 bases at V and 4 bases at J, with 32 bases between. Germline assignment: CDR1 SGDLS and CDR2 YYNGEE. The CDR3 protein is CASSPQYLRTRGGSTYGYTF. The CDR3 region has the DNA TGTGCCAGCAGCCCTCAATACTTACGGACAAGGGGTGGGTCCACCTATGGCTACACCTTC. Based on the CDR3 plus reference TRBV9 and TRBJ1-2, the full variable domain is DSGVTQTPKHLITATGQRVTLRCSPRSGDLSVYWYQQSLDQGLQFLIQYYNGEERAKGNILERFSAQQFPDLHSELNLSSLELGDSALYFCASSPQYLRTRGGSTYGYTFGSGTRLTVV.

The chain links TRBV19 to TRBJ2-3; D is unclear. The V gene's germline CDR1 is LNHDA and CDR2 SQIVND (reference sequence). This CDR3 is built from 11 residues. Trimming removed 7 bases from V and 5 bases from J, with 7 bases in between. The chain's CDR3 is CASTHGDTQYF. CDR3 sequence (DNA): TGTGCCAGTACCCACGGAGATACGCAGTATTTT.

This clone was found once. This rearrangement joins TRBV10-1 to TRBJ1-2; TRBD1 agrees at 7 bases. The CDR3 runs 14 residues. The V and J ends lost 5 bases and 2 bases, in that order; junction bases with no gene match: 5. Looked up from germline, CDR1 is WNHNN and CDR2 is SYGVQD (reference sequence). DNA of the CDR3: TGCGCCAGCAGTCCGGGACAGAGAAACTATGGCTACACCTTC. This sequence encodes CASSPGQRNYGYTF.

The CDR3 spells CASSPGSGGPGGAQYF. CDR3 DNA sequence: TGTGCCAGTAGCCCAGGGAGCGGGGGGCCTGGAGGGGCCCAGTACTTC. The chain uses TRBV19 and TRBJ2-5; 9 nucleotides match TRBD2. This CDR3 region has 16 residues. V lost 6 bases, J lost 9 bases, and 17 bases stayed unmatched. Germline V gene sequence: CDR1 LNHDA, CDR2 SQIVND (reference sequence).

The genes are TRBV7-2 and TRBJ2-7; tentatively, D is TRBD1 or TRBD2 (5 bases each). This CDR3 has 17 residues. The V and J ends lost 6 bases and 0 bases respectively, with 21 bases between them. Germline V lookup: CDR1 SGHTA, CDR2 FQGNSA. CDR3 sequence reads: CASRTFEDWGSSYEQYF. CDR3 DNA sequence: TGTGCCAGCAGAACATTTGAGGATTGGGGGAGCTCCTACGAGCAGTACTTC.

The chain has TRBV6-1 and TRBJ1-5, with D perhaps TRBD1 (5 bases). Per the germline V gene, CDR1 is MNHNS and CDR2 is SASEGT. The CDR3 consists of 17 residues. The V and J ends lost 4 bases and 7 bases respectively, with 23 bases between them. The CDR3 here is CASSAGVFGGSLQPQHF. The CDR3 DNA sequence: TGTGCCAGCAGTGCCGGCGTGTTCGGGGGATCCCTCCAGCCCCAGCATTTT.